The entry below describes one T cell receptor (beta chain). The specificity of this receptor is unknown. No much larger clone is present one base from it, and per-base qualities are unavailable. This specimen comes from a study of cytomegalovirus exposure and HLA in healthy donors (dated by TCRdb to 2017 to 2019). The study in broad terms: The 500 to 800 repertoires of the first cohort and the 120 validation repertoires were produced on the same platform, according to a later analysis. The study was designed to test whether signatures of past pathogen exposure could be identified by cataloging public T cell receptors. In addition to the first cohort of hundreds of subjects, a separate validation cohort of approximately 120 different subjects was used. High-throughput TCR immunosequencing, statistical association of individual TCRs with disease status, and machine learning were combined to predict cytomegalovirus infection status. Findings and caveats that apply to the study as a whole: Most TCR sequences were seen in very few donors, while some public TCRs were found in many individuals. In both the original and validation cohorts, the classifier was reported to diagnose cytomegalovirus status with high specificity and sensitivity. A total of fewer than 200 TCR beta chains were listed by the study as associated with cytomegalovirus. Of the cluster scores, 94% were above 0 in a later analysis, which found that TCRs clustered in the first cohort also tended to co-occur in the 110 or so validation repertoires. It was suggested by the authors that the approach could potentially be generalized to other disease states and immunological phenotypes. A few of the identified cytomegalovirus-associated TCR beta chains were confirmed in vitro to be specific for cytomegalovirus antigens. The validation cohort had no HLA typing available for a later analysis, so co-occurrence within that cohort was assessed over all 120 or so repertoires.

The receptor library was made with the immunoSEQ multiplex PCR assay. In the paper's pipeline: To diagnose cytomegalovirus status from the catalog of TCR beta chain sequences, a statistical classification framework was built. TCRdb mirrors the immuneACCESS table, restricted to in-frame sequences. Some clones are absent from its copies; in checked studies, under half trace to an unresolved V gene, and the reason for the others is unknown. V and J calls plus clone size are reproduced from that table; the DNA served to infer D and trimming. The sample data list 190,000 or so clones, and around 81% of these were observed just once. Jointly, the top ten make up 2.5% to 3% of the sample. From its cysteine to its phenylalanine, the CDR3 spans 13 amino acids. The kept DNA is CDR3 alone, 39 bases in frame from the first base. Sequences MNHEY (CDR1) and SMNVEV (CDR2) are obtained from the germline V gene (reference sequence). At the junction V is shortened by 3 bases and J by 4 bases; bases outside the gene matches: 2.

Separate from the approximately 700-subject first cohort, the validation cohort of roughly 130 subjects was the group to which the donors belonged. What was sequenced was PBMCs. This clonotype was obtained from a woman between 18 and 30 years old in good health and CMV-seropositive. Recombination linked TRBV27 to TRBJ2-5, with 7 middle bases fitting TRBD1. The CDR3 sequence is CASSFRGPETQYF. The nucleotide sequence is given as TGTGCCAGCAGTTTTAGGGGGCCAGAGACCCAGTACTTC.